A selection of T cell receptor beta chains follows, all from one sample in a study of blood T cell repertoires in COVID-19. Sequenced by immunoSEQ multiplex PCR; TCRdb stores in-frame clones only, minus some. The sample has about 230,000 clones, roughly 80% seen once. Sequencing input: peripheral blood. These receptors came from a woman in her 70s with active or convalescent COVID-19. Each CDR3 is given with its conserved first and last residue. The D gene is left open where the match is weak. Clone size appears in some rows only: once, few, many, or a class for an expanded clone.

j_gene,abundance,v_gene,d_gene,CDR3nt,CDR3aa
TRBJ2-7,-,TRBV3-1/TRBV3-2,-,TGTGCCAGCAGCCAAGATCTGGCCGAGCAGTACTTC,CASSQDLAEQYF
TRBJ2-1,few,TRBV7-2,-,TGTGCCAGCAGCCCCAGCAATGAGCAGTTCTTC,CASSPSNEQFF
TRBJ2-3,-,TRBV3-1/TRBV3-2,-,TGTGCCAGCAGCCCCCTCCGGGTGCGGGCGAGCACAGATACGCAGTATTTT,CASSPLRVRASTDTQYF
TRBJ2-1,-,TRBV7-8,TRBD2,TGTGCCAGCAGCCTGGGACTAGCGCCCTACAATGAGCAGTTCTTC,CASSLGLAPYNEQFF
TRBJ2-2,-,TRBV5-1,TRBD2,TGCGCCAGCAGCTTCGGGCTCCTGGCGGGAGTAGGCGGGGAGCTGTTTTTT,CASSFGLLAGVGGELFF
TRBJ2-3,-,TRBV4-2,TRBD2,TGTGCCAGCAGCCAAGAAGGACTAGCGGCAGGGGCAGATACGCAGTATTTT,CASSQEGLAAGADTQYF
TRBJ1-2,-,TRBV12-3/TRBV12-4,-,TGTGCCAGCAGTTTAGGGGCCGGATCCACCTTC,CASSLGAGSTF
TRBJ2-3,-,TRBV20-1,TRBD1,TGCAGTGCTAGTACTAAACGGGACAGAAGAAACACAGATACGCAGTATTTT,CSASTKRDRRNTDTQYF
TRBJ2-1,-,TRBV7-8,TRBD2,TGTGCCAGCAGCCAAAGGGCTAGCGGGGACCCCCGCCATGAGCAGTTCTTC,CASSQRASGDPRHEQFF
TRBJ1-1,-,TRBV3-1/TRBV3-2,TRBD1,TGTGCCAGTCAATCCAGGGGGGTAAACACTGAAGCTTTCTTT,CASQSRGVNTEAFF
TRBJ1-2,-,TRBV6-4,-,TGTGCCAGCAGTGACTCGGCAGGGGCATGGGGCTACACCTTC,CASSDSAGAWGYTF
TRBJ2-6,-,TRBV3-1/TRBV3-2,TRBD2,TGTGCCAGCAGCCAACCGGGACTAGCGGGAGAATATGGGGCCAACGTCCTGACTTTC,CASSQPGLAGEYGANVLTF
TRBJ2-5,-,TRBV6-6,TRBD2,TGTGCCAGCAGTTACCAGGGAGGGGAGACCCAGTACTTC,CASSYQGGETQYF
TRBJ1-5,-,TRBV27,-,TGTGCCAGCAGTTTTACGACAGGAGACCAGCCCCAGCATTTT,CASSFTTGDQPQHF